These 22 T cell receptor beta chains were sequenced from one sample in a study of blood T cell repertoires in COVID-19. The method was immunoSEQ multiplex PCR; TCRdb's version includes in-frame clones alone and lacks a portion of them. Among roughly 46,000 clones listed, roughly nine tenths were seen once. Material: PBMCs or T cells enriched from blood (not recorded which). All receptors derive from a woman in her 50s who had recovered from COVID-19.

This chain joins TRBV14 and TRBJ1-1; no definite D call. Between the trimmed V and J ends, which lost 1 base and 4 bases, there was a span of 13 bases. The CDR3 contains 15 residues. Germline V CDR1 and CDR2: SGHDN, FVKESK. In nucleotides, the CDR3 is TGTGCCAGCAGCCAAGTCACAGTGAGATCCACTGAAGCTTTCTTT. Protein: CASSQVTVRSTEAFF. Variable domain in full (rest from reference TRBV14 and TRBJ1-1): EAGVTQFPSHSVIEKGQTVTLRCDPISGHDNLYWYRRVMGKEIKFLLHFVKESKQDESGMPNNRFLAERTGGTYSTLKVQPAELEDSGVYFCASSQVTVRSTEAFFGQGTRLTVV.

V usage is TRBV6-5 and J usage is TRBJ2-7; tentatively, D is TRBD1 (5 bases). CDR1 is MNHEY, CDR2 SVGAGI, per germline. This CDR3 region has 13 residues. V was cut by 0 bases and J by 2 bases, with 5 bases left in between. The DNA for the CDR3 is TGTGCCAGCAGTTACTCGACAGCCTACGAGCAGTACTTC. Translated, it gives CASSYSTAYEQYF.

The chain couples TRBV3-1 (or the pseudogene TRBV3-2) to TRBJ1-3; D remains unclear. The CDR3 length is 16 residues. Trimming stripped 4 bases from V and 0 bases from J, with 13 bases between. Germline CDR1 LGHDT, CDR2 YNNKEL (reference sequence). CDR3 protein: CASSLSSGSSGNTIYF. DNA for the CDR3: TGTGCCAGCAGCCTCTCGAGCGGGAGCTCTGGAAACACCATATATTTT.

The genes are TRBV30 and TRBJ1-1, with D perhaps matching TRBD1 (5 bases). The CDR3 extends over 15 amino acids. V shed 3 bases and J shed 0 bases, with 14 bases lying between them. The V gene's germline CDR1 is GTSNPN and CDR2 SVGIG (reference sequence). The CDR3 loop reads CAWRGQGIMNTEAFF. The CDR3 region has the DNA TGTGCCTGGAGGGGGCAGGGTATTATGAACACTGAAGCTTTCTTT.

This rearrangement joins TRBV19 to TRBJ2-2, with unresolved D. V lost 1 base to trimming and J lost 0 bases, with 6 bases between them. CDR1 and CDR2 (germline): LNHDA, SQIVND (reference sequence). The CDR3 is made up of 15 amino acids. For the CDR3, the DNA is TGTGCCAGTAGTATAGTGGCCACGAACACCGGGGAGCTGTTTTTT. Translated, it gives CASSIVATNTGELFF.

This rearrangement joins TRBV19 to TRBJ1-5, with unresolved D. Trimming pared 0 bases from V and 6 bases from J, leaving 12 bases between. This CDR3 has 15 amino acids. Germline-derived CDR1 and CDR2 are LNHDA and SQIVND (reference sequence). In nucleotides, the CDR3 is TGTGCCAGTAGTATAGATGGCAGCGGAACTCAGCCCCAGCATTTT. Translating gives CASSIDGSGTQPQHF.

The CDR3 DNA follows: TGTGCCAGTAGTATAGATGGGGGACAGGGAGTTATGGGGGCCAACGTCCTGACTTTC. Translated, it gives CASSIDGGQGVMGANVLTF. This sequence joins TRBV19 and TRBJ2-6, with 9 bases fitting TRBD1. This CDR3 is built from 19 residues. The V gene's germline CDR1 is LNHDA and CDR2 SQIVND (reference sequence). V dropped 0 bases and J dropped 4; count of bases not matched to a gene: 10.

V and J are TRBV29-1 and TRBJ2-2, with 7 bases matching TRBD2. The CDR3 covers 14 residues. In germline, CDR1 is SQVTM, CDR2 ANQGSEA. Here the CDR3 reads CSADGGTDTGELFF. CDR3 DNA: TGCAGTGCCGACGGGGGGACCGACACCGGGGAGCTGTTTTTT.

CDR3 bases: TGTGCCAGCAGCCTTCGGGACAGCGAGGTCTACGAGCAGTACTTC. This codes for CASSLRDSEVYEQYF. The rearrangement joins TRBV9 to TRBJ2-7; TRBD1 aligns across 7 bases. Germline loops: CDR1 SGDLS, CDR2 YYNGEE. The CDR3 covers 15 residues. The ends lost 4 bases at V and 3 bases at J; junction bases unmatched: 10.

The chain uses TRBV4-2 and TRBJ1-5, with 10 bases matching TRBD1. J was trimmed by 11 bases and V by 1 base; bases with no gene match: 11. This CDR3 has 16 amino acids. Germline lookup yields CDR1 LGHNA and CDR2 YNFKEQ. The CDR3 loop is CASSQALDRGWGTQHF. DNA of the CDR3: TGTGCCAGCAGCCAAGCACTGGACAGGGGGTGGGGCACCCAGCATTTT.

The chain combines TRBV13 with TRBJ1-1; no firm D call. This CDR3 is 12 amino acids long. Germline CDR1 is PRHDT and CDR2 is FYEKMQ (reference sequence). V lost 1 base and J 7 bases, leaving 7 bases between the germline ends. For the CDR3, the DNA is TGTGCCAGCAGCTTAGTCCCCGGTGAAGCTTTCTTT. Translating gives CASSLVPGEAFF. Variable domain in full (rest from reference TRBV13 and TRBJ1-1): AAGVIQSPRHLIKEKRETATLKCYPIPRHDTVYWYQQGPGQDPQFLISFYEKMQSDKGSIPDRFSAQQFSDYHSELNMSSLELGDSALYFCASSLVPGEAFFGQGTRLTVV.

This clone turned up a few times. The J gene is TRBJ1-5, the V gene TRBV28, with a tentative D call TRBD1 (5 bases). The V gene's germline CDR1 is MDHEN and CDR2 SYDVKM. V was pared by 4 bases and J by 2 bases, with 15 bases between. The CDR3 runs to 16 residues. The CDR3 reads CASSSNRDLGNQPQHF. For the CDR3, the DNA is TGTGCCAGCAGTTCTAACCGGGACTTGGGCAATCAGCCCCAGCATTTT. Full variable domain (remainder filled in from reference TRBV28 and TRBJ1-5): DVKVTQSSRYLVKRTGEKVFLECVQDMDHENMFWYRQDPGLGLRLIYFSYDVKMKEKGDIPEGYSVSREKKERFSLILESASTNQTSMYLCASSSNRDLGNQPQHFGDGTRLSIL.

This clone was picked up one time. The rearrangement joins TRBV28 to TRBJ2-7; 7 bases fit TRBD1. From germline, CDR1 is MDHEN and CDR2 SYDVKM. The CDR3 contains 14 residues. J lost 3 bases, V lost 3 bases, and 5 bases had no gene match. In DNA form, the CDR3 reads TGTGCCAGCAGTTTCCCAGGACAGGACTACGAGCAGTACTTC. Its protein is CASSFPGQDYEQYF.

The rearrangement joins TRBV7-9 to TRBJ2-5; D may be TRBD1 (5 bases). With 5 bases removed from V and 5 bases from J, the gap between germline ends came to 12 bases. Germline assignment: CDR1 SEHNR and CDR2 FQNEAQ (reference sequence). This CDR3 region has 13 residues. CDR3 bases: TGTGCCAGCAGCAACCGACAGCCGGAGACCCAGTACTTC. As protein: CASSNRQPETQYF.

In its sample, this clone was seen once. The CDR3 coding sequence is TGTGCCACCCAGGGAAGCCGTAATGAAAAACTGTTTTTT. Encoded protein: CATQGSRNEKLFF. The rearrangement links TRBV7-9 to TRBJ1-4, with D possibly being TRBD1 (5 bases). V lost 10 bases and J 4 bases, leaving 13 bases between the germline ends. This CDR3 region has 13 residues. CDR1 and CDR2 (germline): SEHNR, FQNEAQ (reference sequence).

The CDR3 nucleotides are TGTGCCAGCGGCCCGGGGGTCACGGAGACCCAGTACTTC. Translating gives CASGPGVTETQYF. J is TRBJ2-5 and V is TRBV19; TRBD2 is a possible D gene (6 bases). The CDR3 loop spans 13 amino acids. The germline gives CDR1 LNHDA, CDR2 SQIVND (reference sequence). Trimming removed 9 bases at V and 5 bases at J, with 16 bases between.

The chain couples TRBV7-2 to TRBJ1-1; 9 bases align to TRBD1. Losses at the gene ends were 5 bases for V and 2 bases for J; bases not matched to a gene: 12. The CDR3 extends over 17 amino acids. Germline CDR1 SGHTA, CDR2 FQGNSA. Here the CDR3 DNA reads TGTGCCAGCAGCCCAGTTAGTGGGACAGGGACCAACACTGAAGCTTTCTTT. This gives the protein CASSPVSGTGTNTEAFF.

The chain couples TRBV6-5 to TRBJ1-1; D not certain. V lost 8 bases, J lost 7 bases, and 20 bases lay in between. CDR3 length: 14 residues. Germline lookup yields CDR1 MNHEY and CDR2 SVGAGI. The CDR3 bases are TGTGCCAGCCAAATGGGGAGGCAGACCAGTGAAGCTTTCTTT. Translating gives CASQMGRQTSEAFF.

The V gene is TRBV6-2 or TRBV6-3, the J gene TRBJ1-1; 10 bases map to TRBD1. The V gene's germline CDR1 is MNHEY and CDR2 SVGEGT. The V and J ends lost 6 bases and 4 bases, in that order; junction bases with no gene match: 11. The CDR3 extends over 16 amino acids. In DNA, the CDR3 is TGTGCCAGCAGCCGGGACAGGGGCTCTCGAGGCACTGAAGCTTTCTTT. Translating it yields CASSRDRGSRGTEAFF.

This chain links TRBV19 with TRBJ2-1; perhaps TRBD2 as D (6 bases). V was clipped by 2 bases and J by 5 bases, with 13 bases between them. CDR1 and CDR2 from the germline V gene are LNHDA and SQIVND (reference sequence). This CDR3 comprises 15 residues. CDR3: CASSITSQSDNEQFF. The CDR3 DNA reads TGTGCCAGTAGTATAACTAGCCAGTCTGACAATGAGCAGTTCTTC.

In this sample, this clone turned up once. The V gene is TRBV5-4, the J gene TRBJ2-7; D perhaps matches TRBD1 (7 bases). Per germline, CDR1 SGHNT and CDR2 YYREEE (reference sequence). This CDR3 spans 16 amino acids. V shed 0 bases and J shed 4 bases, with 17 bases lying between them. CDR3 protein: CASSLAGGRSEYEQYF. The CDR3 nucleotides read TGTGCCAGCAGCTTGGCAGGGGGGCGATCGGAATACGAGCAGTACTTC.

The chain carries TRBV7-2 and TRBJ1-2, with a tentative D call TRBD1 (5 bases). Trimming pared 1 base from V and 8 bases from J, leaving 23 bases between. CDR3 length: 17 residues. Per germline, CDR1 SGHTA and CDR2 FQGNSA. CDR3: CASSLDRGDASTHGYTF. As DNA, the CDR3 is TGTGCCAGCAGCTTAGACCGGGGGGACGCCTCTACCCACGGCTACACCTTC.